This T cell receptor (beta chain) was observed in a study of graft-versus-host responses after intestinal transplantation. Findings and caveats of the study: Graft-donor T cell macrochimerism coincided with high graft-versus-host to host-versus-graft clonal ratios in allografts.

J lost 3 bases, V lost 5 bases, and 3 bases had no gene match. This CDR3 spans 13 amino acids. CDR1 MNHNS and CDR2 SASEGT come from the germline V gene. Sequencing used immunoSEQ multiplex PCR; TCRdb keeps in-frame clones, though not all of them. Altogether 50,000 to 75,000 clones are present, about 94% being singletons, with the ten largest covering around 0.4%. On this clone: Antigen specificity is unknown.

V usage is TRBV6-1 and J usage is TRBJ1-1; 7 nucleotides agree with TRBD1. The receptor was derived from a human donor who was the organ donor for an intestinal transplant. The sequencing here drew on unstimulated CD4+ T cells sorted from spleen or lymph node cells, taken before transplant. The CDR3: CASSKDRYTEAFF. The CDR3 nucleotides read TGTGCCAGCAGTAAGGACAGGTACACTGAAGCTTTCTTT.